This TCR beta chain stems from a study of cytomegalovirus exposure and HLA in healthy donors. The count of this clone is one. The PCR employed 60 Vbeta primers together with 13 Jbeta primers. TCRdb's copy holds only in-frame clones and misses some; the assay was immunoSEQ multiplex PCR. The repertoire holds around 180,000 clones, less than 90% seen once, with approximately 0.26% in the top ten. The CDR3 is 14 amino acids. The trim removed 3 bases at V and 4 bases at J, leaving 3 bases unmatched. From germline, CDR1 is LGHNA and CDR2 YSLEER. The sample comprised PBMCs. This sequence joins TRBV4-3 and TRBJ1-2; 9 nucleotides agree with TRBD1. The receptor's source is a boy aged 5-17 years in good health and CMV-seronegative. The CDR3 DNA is TGCGCCAGCAGCCACCCGACAGGGGGCTATGGCTACACCTTC. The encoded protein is CASSHPTGGYGYTF.